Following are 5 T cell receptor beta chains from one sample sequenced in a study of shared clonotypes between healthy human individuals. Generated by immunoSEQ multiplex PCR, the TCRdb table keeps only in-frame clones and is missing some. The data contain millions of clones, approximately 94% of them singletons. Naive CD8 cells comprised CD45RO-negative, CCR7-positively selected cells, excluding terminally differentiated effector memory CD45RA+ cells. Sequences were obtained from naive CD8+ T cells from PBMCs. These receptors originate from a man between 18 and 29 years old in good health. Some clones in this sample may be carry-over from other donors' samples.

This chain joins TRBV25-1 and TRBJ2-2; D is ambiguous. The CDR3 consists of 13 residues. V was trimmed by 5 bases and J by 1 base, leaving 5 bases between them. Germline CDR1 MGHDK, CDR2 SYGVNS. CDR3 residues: CASSSENTGELFF. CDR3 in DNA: TGTGCCAGCAGTTCCGAGAACACCGGGGAGCTGTTTTTT.

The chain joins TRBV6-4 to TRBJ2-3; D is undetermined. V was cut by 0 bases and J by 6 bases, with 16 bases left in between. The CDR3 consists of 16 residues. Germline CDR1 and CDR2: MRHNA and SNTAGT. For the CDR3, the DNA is TGTGCCAGCAGTGACTCGGCCCCGCGGCACTGTGATACGCAGTATTTT. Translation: CASSDSAPRHCDTQYF.

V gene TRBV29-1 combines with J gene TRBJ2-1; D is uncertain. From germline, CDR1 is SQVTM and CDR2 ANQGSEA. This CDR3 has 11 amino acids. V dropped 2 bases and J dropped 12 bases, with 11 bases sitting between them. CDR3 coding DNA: TGCAGCGTTGAAATGGCTACTGCGCAGTTCTTC. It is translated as CSVEMATAQFF.

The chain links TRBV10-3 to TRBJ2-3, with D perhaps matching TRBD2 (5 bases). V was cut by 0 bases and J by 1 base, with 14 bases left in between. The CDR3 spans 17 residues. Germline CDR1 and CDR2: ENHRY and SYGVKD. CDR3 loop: CAISESTGILGTDTQYF. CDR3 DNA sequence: TGTGCCATCAGTGAGTCGACGGGGATTCTCGGCACAGATACGCAGTATTTT.

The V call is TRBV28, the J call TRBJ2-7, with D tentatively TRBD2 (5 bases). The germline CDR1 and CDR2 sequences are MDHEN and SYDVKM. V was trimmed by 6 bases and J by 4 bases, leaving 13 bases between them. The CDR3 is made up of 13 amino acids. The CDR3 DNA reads TGTGCCAGCAGCCCTACTAGTTTTTACGAGCAGTACTTC. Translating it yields CASSPTSFYEQYF.